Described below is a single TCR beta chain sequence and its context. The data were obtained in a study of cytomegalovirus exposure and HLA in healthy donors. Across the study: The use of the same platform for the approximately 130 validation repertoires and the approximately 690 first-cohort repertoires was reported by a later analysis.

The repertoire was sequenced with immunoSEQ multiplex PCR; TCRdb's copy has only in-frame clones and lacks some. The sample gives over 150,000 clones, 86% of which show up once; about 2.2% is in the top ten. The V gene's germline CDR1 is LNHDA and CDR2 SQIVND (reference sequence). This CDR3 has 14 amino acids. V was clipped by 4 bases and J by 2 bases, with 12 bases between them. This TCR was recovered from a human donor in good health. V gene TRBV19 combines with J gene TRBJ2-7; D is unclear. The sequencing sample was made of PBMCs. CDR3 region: CASSSGLQTYEQYF. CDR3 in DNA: TGTGCCAGTAGTAGCGGTTTACAAACCTACGAGCAGTACTTC.